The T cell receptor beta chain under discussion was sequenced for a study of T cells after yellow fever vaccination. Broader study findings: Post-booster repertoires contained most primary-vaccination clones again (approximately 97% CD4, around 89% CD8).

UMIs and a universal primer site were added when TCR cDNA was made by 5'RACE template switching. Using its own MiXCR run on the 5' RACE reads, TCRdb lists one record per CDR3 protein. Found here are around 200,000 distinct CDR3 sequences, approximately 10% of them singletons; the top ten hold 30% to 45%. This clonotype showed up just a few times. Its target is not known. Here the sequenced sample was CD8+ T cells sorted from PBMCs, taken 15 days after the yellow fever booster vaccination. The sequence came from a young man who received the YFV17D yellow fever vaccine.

The CDR3 here is CASSLELGAGEKLFF. CDR3 nucleotides: TGTGCCAGCAGCTTAGAGCTGGGGGCGGGTGAAAAACTGTTTTTT. The chain combines TRBV7-2 with TRBJ1-4, with D perhaps matching TRBD1 (6 bases). Germline V gene sequence: CDR1 SGHTA, CDR2 FQGNSA. V dropped 1 base and J dropped 7 bases, with 13 bases sitting between them. This CDR3 is built from 15 residues.